This TCR beta chain was identified during a study of blood T cells in healthy people across ages. Study results and caveats: It was the long-lived donors that had more naive CD4+ cells and higher diversity than aged donors. Per million T cells, TCR beta diversity dropped about linearly as age rose. Bulk PBMC profiling left naive and antigen-experienced comparisons inconclusive.

This CDR3 comprises 17 residues. Germline lookup yields CDR1 LNHNV and CDR2 YYDKDF (reference sequence). Primed by a sample-barcoded 5' primer and a J-beta primer mix, a second PCR proceeded for roughly 6 to 12 cycles. In TCRdb, the 5' RACE reads were re-called with MiXCR into one record per CDR3 protein. This table has about 780,000 distinct CDR3 sequences, approximately 67% appearing once. Worth noting for this clonotype: Its antigen is unknown.

This clonotype was sampled from a man under 40 in good health. Source material: blood. The rearrangement links TRBV15 to TRBJ2-4, with 10 bases aligning to TRBD1. The DNA end is a closer match to TRBJ2-7, so the J assignment may be wrong. This CDR3 is CATSRVGQGLKGDEQYF. As DNA, the CDR3 is TGTGCCACCAGCAGAGTGGGACAGGGGCTAAAAGGTGACGAGCAGTACTTC.